A selection of T cell receptor beta chains follows, all from one sample in a study of blood T cell repertoires in COVID-19. Libraries were prepared by immunoSEQ multiplex PCR; TCRdb keeps only in-frame clonotypes and omits some of them. The sample records about 380,000 clones, roughly 85% being singletons. Sequencing was carried out using peripheral blood. All receptors derive from a woman aged 18-29 years with acute or convalescent COVID-19. The CDR3 runs from the conserved cysteine through the conserved F or W. The D gene is left open where the match is weak.

>TRBJ1-1|TRBV28|NA
CASSLGPVNTEAFF
>TRBJ2-1|TRBV28|NA
CASSPRGSYNEQFF
>TRBJ1-4|TRBV30|TRBD1
CAGTGAITNEKLFF
>TRBJ2-5|TRBV2|NA
CASRPAGGLGQQETQYF
>TRBJ2-5|TRBV19|TRBD2
CASSIRGGETQYF
>TRBJ1-3|TRBV27|NA
CASSLSASSGNTIYF
>TRBJ2-7|TRBV10-2|TRBD1
CASRRDRDYEQYF
>TRBJ2-1|TRBV7-2|TRBD2
CASSLDLAGKLYNEQFF
>TRBJ2-5|TRBV6-5|TRBD1
CASQPGTGEETQYF
>TRBJ1-1|TRBV9|NA
CASSVSGEGTEAFF
>TRBJ1-1|TRBV27|NA
CASCSWERNTEAFF
>TRBJ2-3|TRBV5-4|TRBD2
CASSLGGLGDTDTQYF
>TRBJ2-1|TRBV5-4|NA
CASSLPNEQFF
>TRBJ2-1|TRBV20-1|NA
CSASPPTDEQFF
>TRBJ1-1|TRBV6-5|TRBD1
CASRSRDRGSTEAFF
>TRBJ1-2|TRBV6-5|TRBD1
CASTGGLNYGYTF
>TRBJ1-1|TRBV5-5|TRBD1
CASSLASGGTTEAFF
>TRBJ1-2|TRBV9|NA
CASSPSPSRGSYGYTF
>TRBJ2-3|TRBV7-3|TRBD2
CASSPRGLAGGSTDTQYF
>TRBJ1-1|TRBV28|NA
CASSLLGTGDTEAFF
>TRBJ2-7|TRBV28|NA
CATQEGRIPYEQYF
>TRBJ2-1|TRBV5-5|NA
CASSPRAGSYNEQFF
>TRBJ1-1|TRBV5-1|NA
CASSLGQSEAFF
>TRBJ1-4|TRBV19|NA
CASSIGSEREKLFF
>TRBJ1-3|TRBV6-9|NA
CASSYSGVATGNTIYF
>TRBJ2-1|TRBV7-6|NA
CASSLGIREYNEQFF
>TRBJ1-2|TRBV2|TRBD1
CASSEEGQGNYGYTF
>TRBJ1-6|TRBV4-2|NA
CASSLKSSGSPLHF
>TRBJ2-5|TRBV3-1/TRBV3-2|NA
CASSDPGETQYF
>TRBJ1-2|TRBV19|NA
CASSISPGLGYTF
>TRBJ2-5|TRBV9|TRBD2
CASSVGSSGETQYF
>TRBJ2-1|TRBV5-1|NA
CASSTYRQSYNEQFF
>TRBJ1-2|TRBV24-1|NA
CATSGWGNGYTF
>TRBJ1-4|TRBV10-3|TRBD1
CAIRRGGKGQGNEKLFF
>TRBJ1-1|TRBV12-3/TRBV12-4|NA
CASSFGNTEAFF
>TRBJ1-2|TRBV7-3|NA
CASKKGSGGGYTF
>TRBJ2-3|TRBV6-6|NA
CASITPGLGTDTQYF
>TRBJ1-4|TRBV18|NA
CASSSYGNNEKLFF
>TRBJ1-1|TRBV7-3|NA
CASSPPRGRGGMNTEAFF
>TRBJ1-6|TRBV7-8|NA
CASSLGQDQSPLHF
>TRBJ2-2|TRBV19|TRBD1
CASSARGGTALANTGELFF
>TRBJ1-2|TRBV7-9|NA
CASSLTGNNYGYTF
>TRBJ1-1|TRBV28|NA
CASSLPQQGNTEAFF
>TRBJ2-7|TRBV19|TRBD1
CASSIQGAGTYEQYF
>TRBJ2-3|TRBV24-1|TRBD2
CATSDSGRALRTQYF
>TRBJ1-2|TRBV9|NA
CASSTTSEGDGYTF
>TRBJ2-5|TRBV18|NA
CASSPGQQETQYF
>TRBJ2-6|TRBV14|NA
CASSQWSSNDNVLTF
>TRBJ2-5|TRBV6-1|NA
CASSDVAPEETQYF
>TRBJ2-5|TRBV7-9|NA
CASSPGLQQETQYF
>TRBJ2-5|TRBV11-2|NA
CASSFGRVGETQYF
>TRBJ2-5|TRBV9|NA
CASRGTLETQYF
>TRBJ2-1|TRBV29-1|TRBD1
CSVGRGTGTYNEQFF
>TRBJ2-7|TRBV6-5|TRBD1
CASSLGTGGNEQYF
>TRBJ2-2|TRBV5-1|TRBD2
CASSLPGTSQSGELFF
>TRBJ2-3|TRBV7-2|NA
CASSPDGNTDTQYF
>TRBJ1-2|TRBV6-5|TRBD1
CASSSGTGNAGYTF
>TRBJ1-1|TRBV29-1|TRBD1
CSAGTGRDTEAFF
>TRBJ1-3|TRBV5-1|NA
CASSPGGAGSGNTIYF